This T cell receptor (beta chain) emerged from a study of blood T cell repertoires in COVID-19. Whole-study context: The analysed material was cDNA or gDNA that came from T cells, B-cell-depleted T cells, or PBMCs.

Per the study methods: Reference gene primer amplification yielded estimated nucleated cell counts. Measured with immunoSEQ multiplex PCR; TCRdb has only the in-frame clones, and not every one. V and J calls and clone size are those listed in that table; D and trimming were worked out from the DNA. This sample has approximately 100,000 clones, with about 88% found just once. In germline, CDR1 is LGHDT, CDR2 YNNKEL (reference sequence). The V gene end was trimmed by 4 bases and the J gene end by 3 bases; junction bases not matched to a gene: 10. The CDR3 runs to 18 residues. The sequence was obtained from a woman aged 60-70 years with acute or convalescent COVID-19. The material sequenced was peripheral blood. The chain links TRBV3-1 (or the pseudogene TRBV3-2) to TRBJ2-6; 9 nucleotides line up with TRBD1. The CDR3 sequence: CASSPIPGQGGGANVLTF. The CDR3 bases are TGTGCCAGCAGCCCAATACCGGGACAGGGTGGTGGGGCCAACGTCCTGACTTTC.